These T cell receptor beta chains were read from a single sample in a study of blood T cell repertoires in COVID-19. Profiled with immunoSEQ multiplex PCR; TCRdb holds only in-frame clones, not every one. The sample has approximately 360,000 clones, under 85% seen once. The sample taken for sequencing was PBMCs or T cells enriched from blood (not recorded which). Source of these receptors: a woman in her forties or fifties who had recovered from COVID-19. CDR3s include the opening cysteine and the closing phenylalanine or tryptophan. D genes are given only for firm matches. The size of a clone is reported for some rows only, either as once, few or many, or as a class for expanded clones.

>TRBV30|TRBJ1-3|.|TRBD1
CAWRPTGAAGNTIYF
TGTGCCTGGAGGCCCACAGGGGCCGCTGGAAACACCATATATTTT
>TRBV7-9|TRBJ1-1|.|TRBD1
CASSPWTGGIEAFF
TGTGCCAGCAGCCCCTGGACAGGGGGAATTGAAGCTTTCTTT
>TRBV19|TRBJ1-3|.|.
CASSDDNSGNTIYF
TGTGCCAGTAGTGATGACAACTCTGGAAACACCATATATTTT
>TRBV18|TRBJ1-6|.|.
CASSPLGGGDSPLHF
TGTGCCAGCTCACCCCTAGGAGGAGGGGATTCACCCCTCCACTTT
>TRBV2|TRBJ1-6|.|.
CASRSGGGYNSPLHF
TGTGCCAGCAGGAGTGGGGGGGGATATAATTCACCCCTCCACTTT
>TRBV6-5|TRBJ1-2|.|.
CASTAGLYGYTF
TGTGCCAGCACGGCAGGGCTCTATGGCTACACCTTC
>TRBV7-2|TRBJ2-1|.|TRBD2
CASSLEGSGGPYNEQFF
TGTGCCAGCAGCTTAGAGGGGAGCGGGGGGCCCTACAATGAGCAGTTCTTC
>TRBV5-5|TRBJ2-7|once|TRBD2
CASSLGLAVQAAYEQYF
TGTGCCAGCAGCTTGGGGCTAGCGGTCCAAGCCGCCTACGAGCAGTACTTC
>TRBV6-6|TRBJ2-3|once|TRBD2
CASSSLTGTSGSITDTQYF
TGTGCCAGCAGCTCTCTAACCGGGACTAGCGGGAGCATCACAGATACGCAGTATTTT
>TRBV13|TRBJ1-2|.|.
CASSFQTSGYGYTF
TGTGCCAGCAGCTTCCAGACATCCGGCTATGGCTACACCTTC
>TRBV27|TRBJ1-1|.|TRBD1
CASSFGTGLNTEAFF
TGTGCCAGCAGTTTTGGGACAGGGTTGAACACTGAAGCTTTCTTT
>TRBV19|TRBJ2-5|.|.
CASSIGGLGETQYF
TGTGCCAGTAGTATAGGGGGCCTCGGGGAGACCCAGTACTTC
>TRBV7-8|TRBJ1-4|once|.
CASSLQVTGNEKLFF
TGTGCCAGCAGCTTACAAGTCACGGGTAATGAAAAACTGTTTTTT
>TRBV6-5|TRBJ1-1|few|.
CASSYIESEAFF
TGTGCCAGCAGTTATATCGAGTCTGAAGCTTTCTTT
>TRBV19|TRBJ2-7|.|TRBD2
CASSPNPGLAGAYEQYF
TGTGCCAGTAGTCCAAATCCGGGACTAGCGGGAGCCTACGAGCAGTACTTC
>TRBV19|TRBJ1-5|.|.
CASSIETGDNQPQHF
TGTGCCAGTAGTATAGAGACAGGAGACAATCAGCCCCAGCATTTT
>TRBV15|TRBJ2-1|.|TRBD1
CATSRDVTGSNEQFF
TGTGCCACCAGCAGAGATGTGACAGGGTCCAATGAGCAGTTCTTC
>TRBV2|TRBJ2-7|.|TRBD1
CASSDGPGGNEQYF
TGTGCCAGCAGTGACGGCCCAGGGGGTAACGAGCAGTACTTC
>TRBV7-3|TRBJ2-7|.|TRBD1
CASSSGQGKFEQYF
TGTGCCAGCAGCTCCGGACAGGGAAAATTCGAGCAGTACTTC
>TRBV3-1/TRBV3-2|TRBJ1-1|.|.
CASSQAGNTEAFF
TGTGCCAGCAGCCAGGCAGGAAACACTGAAGCTTTCTTT
>TRBV6-5|TRBJ2-1|.|.
CASRIPYEQFF
TGTGCCAGCAGAATCCCGTATGAGCAGTTCTTC
>TRBV7-2|TRBJ2-5|.|.
CASSLQGPGTQYF
TGTGCCAGCAGCTTACAGGGCCCCGGGACCCAGTACTTC
>TRBV27|TRBJ1-6|.|.
CASSRGTGFNSPLHF
TGTGCCAGCAGTAGGGGAACAGGGTTTAATTCACCCCTCCACTTT
>TRBV30|TRBJ1-2|.|TRBD1
CAWEGQGAYPAYYGYTF
TGTGCCTGGGAGGGACAGGGGGCCTACCCCGCTTACTATGGCTACACCTTC
>TRBV4-1|TRBJ1-1|.|.
CASSPTPNTEAFF
TGCGCCAGCAGTCCCACACCGAACACTGAAGCTTTCTTT
>TRBV5-1|TRBJ2-1|.|TRBD1
CASSLASITGGAGDEQFF
TGCGCCAGCAGCTTGGCCTCAATCACAGGGGGCGCTGGAGATGAGCAGTTCTTC
>TRBV19|TRBJ1-5|.|.
CASSERQNGPQHF
TGTGCCAGTAGTGAGAGACAGAATGGGCCCCAGCATTTT
>TRBV30|TRBJ2-1|.|TRBD2
CAWSPLAGAYNEQFF
TGTGCCTGGAGTCCCCTAGCGGGAGCTTACAATGAGCAGTTCTTC
>TRBV30|TRBJ1-1|.|.
CAWQRGGSSAFF
TGTGCCTGGCAGCGAGGGGGAAGCTCAGCTTTCTTT
>TRBV7-2|TRBJ2-7|.|TRBD2
CASSLASTSGGPWEQYF
TGTGCCAGCAGCTTAGCCAGTACTAGCGGGGGCCCGTGGGAGCAGTACTTC
>TRBV27|TRBJ2-1|.|.
CASSPAVRLLRRDEQFF
TGTGCCAGCAGTCCCGCCGTGAGACTATTAAGGCGGGATGAGCAGTTCTTC
>TRBV11-2|TRBJ1-1|.|TRBD1
CASSPGQGGTEAFF
TGTGCCAGCAGCCCCGGACAGGGCGGCACTGAAGCTTTCTTT
>TRBV5-1|TRBJ2-7|.|.
CASSLLTGPEQYF
TGCGCCAGCAGCTTATTAACAGGACCGGAGCAGTACTTC
>TRBV4-2|TRBJ2-3|.|TRBD2
CASSLWPSGGADTQYF
TGTGCCAGCAGCCTCTGGCCTAGCGGGGGGGCAGATACGCAGTATTTT
>TRBV10-3|TRBJ2-2|.|TRBD1
CAISFGQGDTGELFF
TGTGCCATCAGCTTCGGACAGGGCGACACCGGGGAGCTGTTTTTT
>TRBV19|TRBJ2-7|.|.
CASSKKNEPTYEQYF
TGTGCCAGTAGTAAGAAAAATGAGCCAACCTACGAGCAGTACTTC
>TRBV6-5|TRBJ2-3|.|.
CASRPAAVNTDTQYF
TGTGCCAGCAGGCCCGCGGCGGTTAACACAGATACGCAGTATTTT
>TRBV9|TRBJ2-3|.|TRBD2
CASTGGGGPPDTQYF
TGTGCCAGCACCGGGGGGGGAGGGCCCCCCGATACGCAGTATTTT
>TRBV3-1/TRBV3-2|TRBJ1-2|.|.
CASSTAHGGYTF
TGTGCCAGCAGTACAGCACATGGGGGCTACACCTTC
>TRBV19|TRBJ1-2|.|.
CASSIVSLGGDNYGYTF
TGTGCCAGTAGTATAGTTTCGCTAGGAGGGGACAACTATGGCTACACCTTC
>TRBV5-1|TRBJ1-2|.|.
CASSLGTSATEIYGYTF
TGCGCCAGCAGCTTGGGCACCTCCGCGACAGAAATCTATGGCTACACCTTC
>TRBV7-9|TRBJ2-1|many|.
CASSPYSPPHNEQFF
TGTGCCAGCAGCCCCTACAGTCCCCCTCACAATGAGCAGTTCTTC
>TRBV6-5|TRBJ1-1|.|.
CAARGGWAEAFF
TGTGCCGCCAGAGGTGGTTGGGCTGAAGCTTTCTTT
>TRBV4-3|TRBJ1-6|few|TRBD1
CASSQDRDRGAPLHF
TGCGCCAGCAGCCAAGATAGGGACAGGGGGGCACCCCTCCACTTT
>TRBV5-6|TRBJ2-1|.|.
CASSSGTGHSDNEQFF
TGTGCCAGCAGCTCGGGAACGGGCCACAGTGACAATGAGCAGTTCTTC
>TRBV19|TRBJ1-5|many|TRBD1
CASSTRQGTGVGNQPQHF
TGTGCCAGTAGTACGCGACAGGGCACAGGGGTTGGGAATCAGCCCCAGCATTTT
>TRBV6-1|TRBJ1-5|.|TRBD1
CASSELGQGYQPQHF
TGTGCCAGCAGTGAATTGGGACAGGGCTATCAGCCCCAGCATTTT
>TRBV11-2|TRBJ2-1|.|.
CASSLDPVLTGDNEQFF
TGTGCCAGCAGCTTAGATCCAGTCCTGACGGGGGACAATGAGCAGTTCTTC
>TRBV18|TRBJ2-7|.|.
CASSPSGLQEQYF
TGTGCCAGCTCACCATCAGGGCTACAGGAGCAGTACTTC
>TRBV5-1|TRBJ1-6|few|TRBD1
CASSLAPGQGNSPLHF
TGCGCCAGCAGCTTGGCGCCGGGACAGGGAAATTCACCCCTCCACTTT
>TRBV30|TRBJ1-6|.|.
CAWSPGSHSPLHF
TGTGCCTGGAGTCCCGGGAGTCACTCACCCCTCCACTTT
>TRBV5-1|TRBJ2-7|.|TRBD1
CASKGGQGNYEQYF
TGCGCCAGCAAGGGGGGACAGGGCAACTACGAGCAGTACTTC
>TRBV19|TRBJ1-1|.|.
CASITGFLNTEAFF
TGTGCCAGTATTACAGGGTTTCTAAACACTGAAGCTTTCTTT
>TRBV9|TRBJ1-1|.|TRBD1
CASTEDREGTEAFF
TGTGCCAGCACCGAGGACAGGGAGGGCACTGAAGCTTTCTTT
>TRBV3-1/TRBV3-2|TRBJ1-2|.|.
CASSQGGRVVNGYTF
TGTGCCAGCAGCCAAGGGGGGCGGGTCGTCAATGGCTACACCTTC